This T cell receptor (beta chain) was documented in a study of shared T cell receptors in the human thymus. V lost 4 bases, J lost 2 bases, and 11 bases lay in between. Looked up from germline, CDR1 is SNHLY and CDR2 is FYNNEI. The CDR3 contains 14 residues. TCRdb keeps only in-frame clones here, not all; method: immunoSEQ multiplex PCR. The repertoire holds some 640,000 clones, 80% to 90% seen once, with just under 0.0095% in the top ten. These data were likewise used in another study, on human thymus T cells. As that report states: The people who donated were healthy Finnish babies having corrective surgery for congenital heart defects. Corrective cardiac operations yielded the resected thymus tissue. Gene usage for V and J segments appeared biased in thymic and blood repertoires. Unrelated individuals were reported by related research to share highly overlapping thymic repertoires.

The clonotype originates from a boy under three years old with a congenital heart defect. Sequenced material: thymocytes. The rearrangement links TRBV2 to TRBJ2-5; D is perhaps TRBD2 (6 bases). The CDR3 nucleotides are TGTGCCAGCAGTGTCGGGGGACGACAAGAGACCCAGTACTTC. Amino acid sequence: CASSVGGRQETQYF.